This T cell receptor beta chain was profiled in a study of T-cell reconstitution after alpha-beta-depleted transplantation in children. In germline, CDR1 is DFQATT, CDR2 SNEGSKA (reference sequence). This CDR3 contains 14 residues. V lost 3 bases, J lost 10 bases, and 19 bases lay in between. As regards this clonotype: The antigen is unknown.

TCRbeta library construction was performed incorporating unique molecular identifiers. A single record per CDR3 protein comes from TCRdb applying MiXCR to the PCR reads. The sample gives some 290,000 distinct CDR3 sequences, around 25% of which show up once; approximately 11% is in the top ten. Study-wide points: A year post-transplant, T-cell counts and diversity derived mostly from newly produced T cells.

Sample: PBMCs, mostly from graft donor cells, taken 180 days after TCRalphabeta/CD19-depleted stem cell transplant. This TCR was sampled from a male patient younger than 18 who had a stem cell transplant for acute lymphoblastic leukemia, so the T cells may come from the graft donor. V usage is TRBV20-1 and J usage is TRBJ2-1; perhaps TRBD2 as D (5 bases). The CDR3 DNA follows: TGCAGTGCTAGTCAAGCGGCCCCGTTTCGGGAGCAGTTCTTC. Translation: CSASQAAPFREQFF.